This is a list of T cell receptor beta chains from one sample in a study of T cell responses to AZD1222 COVID-19 vaccine. Here immunoSEQ multiplex PCR was the method, and the copy in TCRdb shows in-frame clones only, minus some. The sample includes some 110,000 clones, 75% to 90% seen only once; the top ten take about 4%. This specimen consisted of peripheral blood, obtained on day 0 of MenACWY control vaccination. The receptors were gathered from an adult in good health. Each CDR3 is given with its conserved first and last residue. A D gene is named only where the DNA matches it firmly. Size is omitted from some rows. Given values are once, few, many or a class for expanded clones.

>TRBV5-1|TRBJ2-7|.|.
CASSLARGPSYEQYF
TGCGCCAGCAGCTTGGCCCGGGGACCCAGCTACGAGCAGTACTTC
>TRBV7-2|TRBJ1-5|few|TRBD1
CASSPQGAQPQHF
TGTGCCAGCAGCCCACAGGGGGCTCAGCCCCAGCATTTT
>TRBV10-2|TRBJ1-2|few|.
CASSDTGNYGYTF
TGCGCCAGCAGTGACACAGGGAACTATGGCTACACCTTC
>TRBV3-1/TRBV3-2|TRBJ1-5|.|.
CASSQALQGPQHF
TGTGCCAGCAGCCAGGCCCTACAGGGTCCCCAGCATTTT
>TRBV3-1/TRBV3-2|TRBJ2-5|.|.
CASSQRSGELAETQYF
TGTGCCAGCAGCCAGAGGTCAGGTGAACTTGCAGAGACCCAGTACTTC
>TRBV7-9|TRBJ1-1|.|.
CASREYSVDTEAFF
TGTGCCAGTCGGGAATACTCCGTGGACACTGAAGCTTTCTTT
>TRBV2|TRBJ2-2|few|.
CASSKRAPGELFF
TGTGCCAGCAGTAAGAGGGCGCCCGGGGAGCTGTTTTTT
>TRBV7-2|TRBJ2-3|.|TRBD2
CASSLGAGGYTDTQYF
TGTGCCAGCAGCTTAGGAGCGGGGGGGTACACAGATACGCAGTATTTT
>TRBV28|TRBJ1-4|.|TRBD1
CASSQGRGREKLFF
TGTGCCAGCAGCCAGGGGAGGGGGCGTGAAAAACTGTTTTTT
>TRBV5-1|TRBJ2-3|.|.
CASSLTTSVSDTQYF
TGCGCCAGCAGCTTGACCACTAGTGTTTCGGATACGCAGTATTTT
>TRBV18|TRBJ1-2|.|.
CASSPTGRSGYTF
TGTGCCAGCTCACCAACAGGGCGATCGGGCTACACCTTC
>TRBV4-2|TRBJ1-2|.|TRBD1
CASSQGQGAIGYTF
TGTGCCAGCAGCCAGGGACAGGGGGCTATCGGCTACACCTTC
>TRBV18|TRBJ2-5|.|.
CASSPGLGETQYF
TGTGCCAGCTCACCAGGGTTGGGAGAGACCCAGTACTTC
>TRBV7-2|TRBJ2-5|.|TRBD2
CASSLAQTSGDETQYF
TGTGCCAGCAGCTTAGCGCAGACTAGCGGGGATGAGACCCAGTACTTC
>TRBV18|TRBJ2-2|few|.
CASSVTGQPATGELFF
TGTGCCAGCTCGGTAACCGGACAGCCCGCTACCGGGGAGCTGTTTTTT
>TRBV10-3|TRBJ1-1|.|TRBD1
CAISDGGQAGTEAFF
TGTGCCATCAGTGACGGGGGACAGGCTGGGACTGAAGCTTTCTTT
>TRBV19|TRBJ2-6|.|.
CASTVLGDSGANVLTF
TGTGCCAGTACCGTACTAGGGGACTCTGGGGCCAACGTCCTGACTTTC
>TRBV12-3/TRBV12-4|TRBJ1-5|.|.
CASSPGLNQPQHF
TGTGCCAGCAGCCCGGGACTCAATCAGCCCCAGCATTTT
>TRBV7-2|TRBJ1-2|.|TRBD1
CASSPELQGHGYTF
TGTGCCAGCAGCCCAGAGTTACAGGGGCATGGCTACACCTTC
>TRBV24-1|TRBJ2-7|.|.
CAPVPEQYF
TGTGCCCCCGTTCCCGAGCAGTACTTC
>TRBV7-8|TRBJ2-5|.|.
CASSSWTDQETQYF
TGTGCCAGCAGCTCCTGGACAGATCAAGAGACCCAGTACTTC
>TRBV7-8|TRBJ1-3|.|.
CASSLAGLAGAGGNTIYF
TGTGCCAGCAGCTTAGCCGGGCTAGCGGGCGCGGGTGGAAACACCATATATTTT
>TRBV2|TRBJ1-5|.|TRBD1
CASSEGGTGVGQPQHF
TGTGCCAGCAGTGAAGGGGGGACAGGGGTTGGACAGCCCCAGCATTTT
>TRBV5-4|TRBJ1-2|.|.
CASSLASGRIGYGYTF
TGTGCCAGCAGCTTGGCCTCGGGACGCATTGGGTATGGCTACACCTTC
>TRBV19|TRBJ1-1|once|.
CASRGTDRRNTEAFF
TGTGCCAGTAGGGGAACCGACAGACGTAACACTGAAGCTTTCTTT
>TRBV7-2|TRBJ2-7|.|TRBD2
CASSHGLAGGQREQYF
TGTGCCAGCAGCCACGGACTAGCGGGGGGCCAGCGCGAGCAGTACTTC
>TRBV27|TRBJ1-1|.|TRBD1
CASSPWTGPLNTEAFF
TGTGCCAGCAGTCCCTGGACAGGGCCTCTGAACACTGAAGCTTTCTTT
>TRBV18|TRBJ1-1|.|TRBD1
CASSYVYQGANTEAFF
TGTGCCAGCTCATACGTCTACCAGGGGGCCAACACTGAAGCTTTCTTT
>TRBV25-1|TRBJ1-5|few|.
CASGSNQPQHF
TGTGCCAGCGGTAGCAATCAGCCCCAGCATTTT
>TRBV28|TRBJ2-6|.|TRBD1
CASSPRGQGAVAGANVLTF
TGTGCCAGCAGTCCGCGTGGACAGGGGGCGGTAGCTGGGGCCAACGTCCTGACTTTC
>TRBV5-8|TRBJ1-4|.|.
CASSLSDGGNEKLFF
TGTGCCAGCAGCTTGTCCGACGGGGGAAATGAAAAACTGTTTTTT
>TRBV18|TRBJ2-2|.|TRBD1
CASSPALGQGETGELFF
TGTGCCAGCTCACCAGCACTTGGACAGGGGGAAACCGGGGAGCTGTTTTTT
>TRBV3-1/TRBV3-2|TRBJ2-7|many|TRBD2
CASSPGTSGGYFEQYF
TGTGCCAGCAGCCCCGGGACTAGCGGGGGGTACTTCGAGCAGTACTTC
>TRBV7-2|TRBJ2-3|.|.
CASSPRGATSTDTQYF
TGTGCCAGCAGCCCCCGGGGGGCGACTAGCACAGATACGCAGTATTTT
>TRBV3-1/TRBV3-2|TRBJ2-7|.|.
CASSQGRVAEYEQYF
TGTGCCAGCAGCCAAGGGCGGGTAGCGGAGTACGAGCAGTACTTC
>TRBV18|TRBJ1-2|.|.
CASSPRGTWGYGYTF
TGTGCCAGCTCACCACGGGGGACTTGGGGCTATGGCTACACCTTC
>TRBV6-2/TRBV6-3|TRBJ1-2|.|TRBD1
CASSYAPQGLVGYTF
TGTGCCAGCAGTTACGCGCCACAGGGGTTGGTTGGCTACACCTTC
>TRBV11-3|TRBJ1-3|.|.
CASSLGPGAGNTIYF
TGTGCCAGCAGCTTAGGTCCGGGCGCCGGAAACACCATATATTTT
>TRBV18|TRBJ1-1|.|.
CASSYDIPRATEAFF
TGTGCCAGCTCATACGATATACCCAGGGCCACTGAAGCTTTCTTT
>TRBV19|TRBJ2-3|.|.
CASNSPRTDTQYF
TGTGCCAGTAATTCTCCCCGCACAGATACGCAGTATTTT
>TRBV28|TRBJ2-1|.|.
CASRSTSRQFF
TGTGCCAGCAGATCAACCTCTCGGCAGTTCTTC
>TRBV6-1|TRBJ1-2|.|.
CASSQPDPGGYTF
TGTGCCAGCAGCCAACCGGACCCGGGAGGCTACACCTTC
>TRBV12-5|TRBJ1-1|few|.
CASGLGTVNTEAFF
TGTGCTAGTGGTTTGGGGACTGTGAACACTGAAGCTTTCTTT
>TRBV27|TRBJ1-3|.|.
CASSYKQGSGNTIYF
TGTGCCAGCAGTTACAAACAGGGTTCTGGAAACACCATATATTTT
>TRBV7-9|TRBJ1-5|few|TRBD1
CASSFSGGAYQPQHF
TGTGCCAGCAGCTTCTCAGGGGGCGCGTACCAGCCCCAGCATTTT
>TRBV6-1|TRBJ1-2|.|.
CASSEALRNYGYTF
TGTGCCAGCAGTGAAGCGCTTAGGAACTATGGCTACACCTTC
>TRBV5-4|TRBJ2-2|.|TRBD1
CASSRGGQGRTGELFF
TGTGCCAGCAGCCGCGGGGGACAGGGAAGGACCGGGGAGCTGTTTTTT
>TRBV5-5|TRBJ1-2|.|.
CASSTSTGLGYGYTF
TGTGCCAGCAGCACCAGCACAGGGTTGGGCTATGGCTACACCTTC
>TRBV10-1|TRBJ1-4|.|.
CASSEPGTPNEKLFF
TGCGCCAGCAGTGAACCCGGGACACCTAATGAAAAACTGTTTTTT
>TRBV27|TRBJ2-7|few|TRBD1
CASSSLLRQGSGYEQYF
TGTGCCAGCAGTTCACTTCTTAGACAGGGATCAGGCTACGAGCAGTACTTC
>TRBV4-1|TRBJ1-3|.|TRBD1
CASSQGFRGSGNTIYF
TGCGCCAGCAGCCAAGGCTTCAGGGGGTCTGGAAACACCATATATTTT